Below are 24 T cell receptor beta chains sequenced from a single sample in a study of graft-versus-host responses after intestinal transplantation. These TCRs are of unknown antigen specificity. Measured with immunoSEQ multiplex PCR; TCRdb has only the in-frame clones, and not every one. Seen here are 85,000 to 100,000 clones, roughly nine tenths observed once, and the top ten hold over 0.15%. This sample comprised unstimulated CD4+ T cells sorted from spleen or lymph node cells, obtained before intestinal transplant. All receptors come from a human donor who received an intestinal transplant.

This chain connects TRBV10-3 to TRBJ1-5; 7 bases agree with TRBD1. The V segment lost 3 bases and the J segment 0 bases; nucleotides outside the gene matches: 11. Per the germline V gene, CDR1 is ENHRY and CDR2 is SYGVKD. This CDR3 comprises 18 residues. The CDR3 region is CAISDSKKTGASNQPQHF. CDR3 sequence (DNA): TGTGCCATCAGTGATTCGAAAAAAACAGGGGCTAGCAATCAGCCCCAGCATTTT.

This rearrangement joins TRBV18 to TRBJ2-7; TRBD2 is a possible D gene (6 bases). Trimming left V 3 bases short and J 5 bases short, with 17 bases between. Germline V gene lookup returns CDR1 KGHSH and CDR2 LQKENI. The CDR3 has 15 amino acids. This CDR3 reads CASSPLDGSPNEQYF. The CDR3 nucleotides are TGTGCCAGCTCACCCCTTGACGGGAGCCCCAACGAGCAGTACTTC.

This chain links TRBV2 with TRBJ1-2; D is possibly TRBD1 (5 bases). The ends were cut back, 6 bases at V and 4 bases at J, with 15 bases in the middle. From germline, CDR1 is SNHLY and CDR2 FYNNEI. The CDR3 totals 14 residues. The CDR3 is CASSGGRGGYGYTF. CDR3 sequence (DNA): TGTGCCAGCAGCGGGGGGAGGGGCGGCTATGGCTACACCTTC.

The J gene is TRBJ1-1, the V gene TRBV11-3; D is unclear. CDR3 length equals 13 residues. From germline, CDR1 is SGHNT and CDR2 YENEEA. Trimming removed 1 base at V and 1 base at J, with 4 bases between. CDR3 sequence reads: CASSLGGNTEAFF. In DNA, the CDR3 is TGTGCCAGCAGCTTAGGAGGGAACACTGAAGCTTTCTTT.

The rearrangement links TRBV7-3 to TRBJ1-2; 9 positions match TRBD1. V dropped 3 bases and J dropped 7; count of bases not matched to a gene: 3. CDR3 length: 13 amino acids. The germline V gene encodes CDR1 SGHTA and CDR2 FQGTGA. The CDR3 coding sequence is TGTGCCAGCAGCTTCGGGACAGGGTCTGGCTACACCTTC. Amino acids: CASSFGTGSGYTF.

The chain couples TRBV5-1 to TRBJ2-1; the match to TRBD1 covers 8 bases. The CDR3 is 16 amino acids. Germline assignment: CDR1 SGHRS and CDR2 YFSETQ. V gave up 3 bases and J gave up 4 bases; unmatched junction bases: 9. The CDR3 DNA sequence: TGCGCCAGCAGCTCTCCCCCGGGACAGGTTTACAATGAGCAGTTCTTC. It yields the protein CASSSPPGQVYNEQFF.

V is TRBV6-5 and J is TRBJ2-7, with 11 positions matching TRBD2. Germline V gene sequence: CDR1 MNHEY, CDR2 SVGAGI. The CDR3 length is 16 residues. The J segment lost 3 bases and the V segment lost 1 base, leaving 5 bases of the junction unmatched. DNA for the CDR3: TGTGCCAGCAGTTACTTTGGGACTAGCGGATTCTACGAGCAGTACTTC. Amino acids: CASSYFGTSGFYEQYF.

To note about this clone: Other DNA sequences in this specimen translate into the identical CDR3. In DNA form, the CDR3 reads TGCGCCAGCAGCTTGGCCTGGGGACAGGGCGAGTTTATCTACGAGCAGTACTTC. Protein: CASSLAWGQGEFIYEQYF. This chain links TRBV5-1 with TRBJ2-7; the match to TRBD1 covers 9 bases. This CDR3 is 18 amino acids long. Trimming took 0 bases from V and 3 from J; bases not matched to a gene: 13. Germline CDR1 and CDR2: SGHRS and YFSETQ.

V and J are TRBV18 and TRBJ1-1; D perhaps matches TRBD1 (6 bases). The CDR3 is made up of 16 amino acids. Trimming pared 5 bases from V and 0 bases from J, leaving 16 bases between. Germline V gives CDR1 KGHSH, CDR2 LQKENI. The CDR3 DNA follows: TGTGCCAGCTCAGCCTTGGACAGAATCATGAACACTGAAGCTTTCTTT. Translation gives CASSALDRIMNTEAFF.

In this sample, this clone turned up once. The chain links TRBV19 to TRBJ1-1; D is perhaps TRBD1 (5 bases). Trimming took off 7 bases at V and 1 base at J, with 10 bases between the two ends. The CDR3 contains 13 residues. From germline, CDR1 is LNHDA and CDR2 SQIVND (reference sequence). CDR3: CASTRQKNTEAFF. Here the CDR3 DNA reads TGTGCCAGTACCCGACAGAAGAACACTGAAGCTTTCTTT.

V usage is TRBV5-4 and J usage is TRBJ1-4, with 8 positions matching TRBD1. The V gene's germline CDR1 is SGHNT and CDR2 YYREEE (reference sequence). V trimming: 3 bases; J trimming: 5 bases; junction bases outside the gene matches: 12. This CDR3 has 17 residues. CDR3 nucleotide sequence: TGTGCCAGCAGCTACACGTTCGACAGGGGCCGGAATGAAAAACTGTTTTTT. Amino acid sequence: CASSYTFDRGRNEKLFF.

The chain is built from TRBV12-5 and TRBJ1-2; TRBD1 agrees at 7 bases. The length of the CDR3 is 16 residues. Germline V gives CDR1 LGHNT, CDR2 FRNRAP. V was clipped by 0 bases and J by 6 bases; unmatched bases: 10. The CDR3 DNA sequence: TGTGCTAGTGGTTTGGTACAGGGGTTGGGGCTAGATGGCTACACCTTC. This encodes CASGLVQGLGLDGYTF. The entire variable domain, with the rest obtained from reference TRBV12-5 and TRBJ1-2, is as follows: DARVTQTPRHKVTEMGQEVTMRCQPILGHNTVFWYRQTMMQGLELLAYFRNRAPLDDSGMPKDRFSAEMPDATLATLKIQPSEPRDSAVYFCASGLVQGLGLDGYTFGSGTRLTVV.

This clone came up once. V and J are TRBV5-6 and TRBJ2-5, with D maybe TRBD1 (5 bases). Germline V gene data show CDR1 as SGHDT and CDR2 as YYEEEE. There are 14 residues in the CDR3. The V end was cut by 4 bases, the J end by 4 bases, with 14 bases between. The CDR3 coding sequence is TGTGCCAGCAGCACCCTGACCAGGGTAGAGACCCAGTACTTC. Residues: CASSTLTRVETQYF.

The V call is TRBV6-5, the J call TRBJ2-1; 11 bases are shared with TRBD2. This CDR3 spans 15 amino acids. Germline-derived CDR1 and CDR2 are MNHEY and SVGAGI. V lost 6 bases to trimming and J lost 12 bases; unmatched junction nucleotides: 13. This CDR3 reads CASSMTSGNRFAQFF. CDR3 nucleotides: TGTGCCAGCAGCATGACTAGCGGGAACCGGTTTGCGCAGTTCTTC.

The V gene is TRBV28, the J gene TRBJ1-2; 9 nucleotides agree with TRBD1. This CDR3 has 12 amino acids. Per the germline V gene, CDR1 is MDHEN and CDR2 is SYDVKM. Unmatched junction bases numbered 3, after V lost 5 bases and J lost 8 bases. CDR3 DNA sequence: TGTGCCAGCAGTCTGACAGGGGGGGGCTACACCTTC. This gives the protein CASSLTGGGYTF.

The gene calls are TRBV6-1 and TRBJ1-2; no definite D call. CDR3 length: 15 residues. Germline CDR1 is MNHNS and CDR2 is SASEGT. The germline V and J ends were trimmed by 4 bases and 0 bases, with 12 bases remaining between them. For the CDR3, the DNA is TGTGCCAGCAGTGGTCCTGCGCTAGCTAACTATGGCTACACCTTC. It is translated as CASSGPALANYGYTF.

The CDR3 reads CAWKRTELMNTEAFF. For the CDR3, the DNA is TGTGCCTGGAAAAGGACAGAACTGATGAACACTGAAGCTTTCTTT. The genes are TRBV30 and TRBJ1-1; D possibly corresponds to TRBD1 (6 bases). CDR3 length equals 15 residues. CDR1 GTSNPN and CDR2 SVGIG come from the germline V gene (reference sequence). The germline V and J ends were trimmed by 4 bases and 0 bases, with 15 bases remaining between them.

The V gene is TRBV30, the J gene TRBJ2-2, with TRBD2 as a possible D gene (5 bases). CDR1 and CDR2 (germline): GTSNPN, SVGIG (reference sequence). There are 14 residues in the CDR3. V was pared by 0 bases and J by 5 bases, with 10 bases between. For the CDR3, the DNA is TGTGCCTGGAGTGTATCTCGAGGGACCGGGGAGCTGTTTTTT. Residues: CAWSVSRGTGELFF. The full variable domain, with the rest looked up from reference TRBV30 and TRBJ2-2, is SQTIHQWPATLVQPVGSPLSLECTVEGTSNPNLYWYRQAAGRGLQLLFYSVGIGQISSEVPQNLSASRPQDRQFILSSKKLLLSDSGFYLCAWSVSRGTGELFFGEGSRLTVL.

The rearrangement joins TRBV5-4 to TRBJ1-2; TRBD1 aligns across 7 bases. V lost 1 base and J lost 7; bases outside the gene matches: 7. This CDR3 spans 14 amino acids. The germline CDR1 and CDR2 sequences are SGHNT and YYREEE (reference sequence). The chain's CDR3 is CASSLNQGVGGYTF. CDR3 nucleotide sequence: TGTGCCAGCAGCTTGAACCAGGGGGTAGGTGGCTACACCTTC.

This clone appeared once. This chain uses TRBV30 with TRBJ1-6, with 7 bases lining up with TRBD1. Germline CDR1 is GTSNPN and CDR2 is SVGIG (reference sequence). The CDR3 has 16 amino acids. The junction had 2 bases not matched to a gene; V was cut back by 0 bases and J by 0 bases. The CDR3 bases are TGTGCCTGGAGTGTACCAGGGGGCTCCTATAATTCACCCCTCCACTTT. It translates to CAWSVPGGSYNSPLHF.

V gene TRBV5-1 combines with J gene TRBJ1-3, with D unresolved. Germline V gene lookup returns CDR1 SGHRS and CDR2 YFSETQ. Trimming took 0 bases from V and 3 from J, leaving 13 bases between them. The CDR3 has 16 amino acids. CDR3 in DNA: TGCGCCAGCAGCTTGGCGATGGGAGGGAATGGAAACACCATATATTTT. As protein: CASSLAMGGNGNTIYF.

V and J are TRBV7-2 and TRBJ2-3; possible D gene TRBD1, 5 bases. CDR1 is SGHTA, CDR2 FQGNSA, per germline. This CDR3 contains 14 residues. The V end lost 7 bases, the J end lost 3 bases, and 14 bases lay between the germline ends. CDR3 sequence reads: CASIPSRATDTQYF. The CDR3 region has the DNA TGTGCCAGCATCCCGAGCAGGGCTACAGATACGCAGTATTTT.

The chain carries TRBV6-1 and TRBJ1-1; a possible D gene is TRBD1 (6 bases). Germline-derived CDR1 and CDR2 are MNHNS and SASEGT. The CDR3 has 13 amino acids. V lost 6 bases and J 3 bases, leaving 11 bases between the germline ends. As DNA, the CDR3 is TGTGCCAGCAGAAAGTACAGGGACACTGAAGCTTTCTTT. Translation gives CASRKYRDTEAFF.

The chain has TRBV11-3 and TRBJ1-1; D is undetermined. The V gene's germline CDR1 is SGHNT and CDR2 YENEEA. CDR3 length: 13 residues. Trimming shortened V by 3 bases and J by 4 bases, and 9 bases separated the two germline ends. The chain's CDR3 is CASSLLEGTEAFF. CDR3 nucleotides: TGTGCCAGCAGCTTGTTGGAGGGCACTGAAGCTTTCTTT.